A selection of T cell receptor beta chains follows, all from one sample in a study of cytomegalovirus exposure and HLA in healthy donors. Produced via immunoSEQ multiplex PCR; TCRdb's table is partial and in-frame only. The repertoire holds over 100,000 clones, with almost 70% as singletons. Sequencing input: PBMCs. These receptors all stem from a man younger than 40 in good health and CMV-seropositive. The CDR3 runs from the conserved cysteine through the conserved F or W. D genes are given only for firm matches. Where a row states a size, it is once, few, many or the class of an expanded clone; other rows omit it.

d_gene	abundance	j_gene	v_gene	CDR3nt	CDR3aa
.	.	TRBJ2-1	TRBV11-2	TGTGCCAGCAGCTCCTCGAGCGGAGATAGCTACAATGAGCAGTTCTTC	CASSSSSGDSYNEQFF
.	.	TRBJ2-2	TRBV7-8	TGTGCCAGCAGCTTAACTAGGTTCGGCACCGGGGAGCTGTTTTTT	CASSLTRFGTGELFF
.	.	TRBJ1-2	TRBV7-2	TGTGCCAGCAGCTTAGGGAGTCAGGGCTATGGCTACACCTTC	CASSLGSQGYGYTF
TRBD2	.	TRBJ2-2	TRBV7-3	TGTGCCACTGGGACTAGCGGGAACACCGGGGAGCTGTTTTTT	CATGTSGNTGELFF
TRBD1	few	TRBJ1-2	TRBV6-1	TGTGCCAGCAGGGGGACAGGGAGGCCGAACTATGGCTACACCTTC	CASRGTGRPNYGYTF
.	.	TRBJ2-2	TRBV9	TGTGCCAGCAGCCCGACGGGGGACGGAGGGGCCGGGGAGCTGTTTTTT	CASSPTGDGGAGELFF
.	.	TRBJ2-2	TRBV11-3	TGTGCCAGCGGTCAACAGGGTTGGAAACGAAACGACACCGGGGAGCTGTTTTTT	CASGQQGWKRNDTGELFF
TRBD1	.	TRBJ2-3	TRBV19	TGTGCCAGTAGACAGGGGCAACACACAGATACGCAGTATTTT	CASRQGQHTDTQYF
TRBD2	.	TRBJ2-3	TRBV7-9	TGTGCCAGCAGCCCGAACCTAGCGGGGTCGGATACGCAGTATTTT	CASSPNLAGSDTQYF
.	.	TRBJ1-1	TRBV11-3	TGTGCCAGCAGCTTCACGAGCACTGAAGCTTTCTTT	CASSFTSTEAFF
TRBD1	.	TRBJ2-2	TRBV18	TGTGCCAGCTCACCTACAGGGGGCCCACCATCGAACACCGGGGAGCTGTTTTTT	CASSPTGGPPSNTGELFF
.	.	TRBJ1-1	TRBV5-3	TGTGCCAGAAGCTTGGTACGGGTAAAGAACACTGAAGCTTTCTTT	CARSLVRVKNTEAFF
.	.	TRBJ1-2	TRBV28	TGTGCCAGCATCACTACCCGGCGGGGAGGGAACTATGGCTACACCTTC	CASITTRRGGNYGYTF
TRBD2	once	TRBJ2-1	TRBV6-1	TGTGCCAGCAGTGAAGATCCAGCGGGGGCTTACAATGAGCAGTTCTTC	CASSEDPAGAYNEQFF
.	.	TRBJ1-2	TRBV5-6	TGTGCCAGCAGCACCCCTCTTCTGAGCAGGGCCGACTATGGCTACACCTTC	CASSTPLLSRADYGYTF
.	once	TRBJ2-3	TRBV4-3	TGCGCCAGCAGCCATCGGGGGAGCAGGACAGATACGCAGTATTTT	CASSHRGSRTDTQYF
.	.	TRBJ2-3	TRBV10-3	TGTGCCATCAGTGAGTCGTTCGGGGAAACAGGGGATACGCAGTATTTT	CAISESFGETGDTQYF
.	once	TRBJ1-5	TRBV5-6	TGTGCCAGCAGCCGGGGGGTCGGGCAGCCCCAGCATTTT	CASSRGVGQPQHF
TRBD1	.	TRBJ1-1	TRBV27	TGTGCCAGCAGTTTATTCACAGGGGGCGCGAACACTGAAGCTTTCTTT	CASSLFTGGANTEAFF
.	.	TRBJ1-4	TRBV30	TGTGCCTGGAGTGTTACCCCAGTGAATGAAAAACTGTTTTTT	CAWSVTPVNEKLFF
.	.	TRBJ1-1	TRBV9	TGTGCCAGCAGCGTAGCACCGGAGGGGAACACTGAAGCTTTCTTT	CASSVAPEGNTEAFF
.	few	TRBJ1-5	TRBV19	TGTGCCAGTAGTATCGGGGCGGGGTACAATCAGCCCCAGCATTTT	CASSIGAGYNQPQHF
TRBD1	few	TRBJ2-1	TRBV5-4	TGTGCCAGCAGCTTTGACAGGGGCCATGAGCAGTTCTTC	CASSFDRGHEQFF
.	few	TRBJ1-1	TRBV9	TGTGCCAGCAGCGTAGGGGCAGGTGTAGACACTGAAGCTTTCTTT	CASSVGAGVDTEAFF
TRBD1	.	TRBJ1-5	TRBV2	TGTGCCAGCAGTGTATTCCCAGACAGGGGAGGACAGCCCCAGCATTTT	CASSVFPDRGGQPQHF
TRBD1	.	TRBJ1-2	TRBV28	TGTGCCAGCAGTTTAGACAGGGGGAGTGCTAACTATGGCTACACCTTC	CASSLDRGSANYGYTF
.	.	TRBJ2-3	TRBV9	TGTGCCAGCAGCGTAGCGGATACGCAGTATTTT	CASSVADTQYF
TRBD1	.	TRBJ2-1	TRBV27	TGTGCCAGCAAGGGTACAGGGGCCTCCTACAATGAGCAGTTCTTC	CASKGTGASYNEQFF